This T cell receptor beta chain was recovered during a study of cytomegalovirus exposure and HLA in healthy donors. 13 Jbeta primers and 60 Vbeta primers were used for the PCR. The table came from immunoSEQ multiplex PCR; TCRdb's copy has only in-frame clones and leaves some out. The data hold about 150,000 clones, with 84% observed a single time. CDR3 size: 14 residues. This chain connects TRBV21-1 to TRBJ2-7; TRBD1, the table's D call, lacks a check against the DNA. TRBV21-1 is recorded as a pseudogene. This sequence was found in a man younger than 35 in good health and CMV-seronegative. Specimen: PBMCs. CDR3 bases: TGTGCCAGCAGCGGGACAGTAACAGCCTACGAGCAGTACTTC. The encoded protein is CASSGTVTAYEQYF.